These 22 T cell receptor beta chains originate from one sample sequenced in a study of CD8+CD57+ T cells in acquired aplastic anemia. For sequencing, patients were chosen who had shown expansion of CD8+CD57+ cells by flow cytometry. Genomic DNA, the template, was used for profiling of the TCR beta VDJ and CDR3. TCRdb re-derived calls from the reads in MiXCR, one entry per CDR3 protein. The sample includes around 250,000 distinct CDR3 sequences, approximately 82% of them seen just once. The sequenced material came from sorted CD4+, CD8+, or CD8+CD57+ T cells (not recorded which) from PBMCs. These receptors came from a human donor with aplastic anemia.

To note about this clonotype: The CDR3 does not close with the conserved phenylalanine or tryptophan, likely indicating a read error. The chain recombines TRBV7-9 with TRBJ2-3; TRBD2 is a possible D gene (5 bases). The CDR3 runs 13 residues. Between the trimmed V and J ends, which lost 8 bases and 10 bases, there was a span of 19 bases. CDR1 and CDR2 (germline): SEHNR, FQNEAQ (reference sequence). The chain's CDR3 is CASGYEGSEAQYD. The CDR3 DNA reads TGTGCCAGCGGGTATGAGGGAAGCGAGGCGCAGTATGAT.

V and J are TRBV7-6 and TRBJ1-2, with 7 bases identical to TRBD1. V shed 5 bases, J shed 6 bases, and the junction held 9 bases outside the gene matches. The germline CDR1 and CDR2 sequences are SGHVS and FNYEAQ. The CDR3 is 14 amino acids. This CDR3 reads CASSPSPQGDGYTF. In nucleotides, the CDR3 is TGTGCCAGCAGCCCCAGTCCCCAGGGGGATGGCTACACCTTC.

Points on this clonotype: An end of the junction differs from the germline gene, which may be a read error. V gene TRBV15 combines with J gene TRBJ2-3, with D tentatively TRBD1 or TRBD2 (5 bases each). The CDR3 is 14 residues long. Germline V CDR1 and CDR2: LNHNV, YYDKDF (reference sequence). CDR3 protein: CASSGRGGAYAQYF. As DNA, the CDR3 is TGTGCCAGCAGCGGCCGGGGCGGAGCCTACGCGCAGTATTTT.

The chain carries TRBV7-8 and TRBJ1-2; no clear D. There are 16 residues in the CDR3. Deletions cut 3 bases from V and 9 bases from J, with 23 bases between. Germline V lookup: CDR1 SGHVS, CDR2 FQNEAQ. Here the CDR3 reads CASSLERDGVVYCYTF. The CDR3 nucleotides are TGTGCCAGCAGCTTGGAGAGAGACGGCGTCGTATATTGCTACACCTTC.

As to this clonotype: The DNA is omitted, as the CDR3 cannot be located on it reliably, and the CDR3 follows TCRdb's listing. The J gene is TRBJ2-1, the V gene TRBV9. The CDR3 has 14 amino acids, counting both end residues. Germline-derived CDR1 and CDR2 are SGDLS and YYNGEE. CDR3 sequence: CASSASSRGYTFVF.

J is TRBJ1-1 and V is TRBV7-8; 8 positions agree with TRBD1. Trimming at V came to 5 bases and at J to 6 bases, leaving 14 bases not matched to a gene. CDR1 is SGHVS and CDR2 is FQNEAQ in the germline V gene. The CDR3 totals 16 residues. Written as DNA, the CDR3 is TGTGCCAGCAGCGAAGCGGGGACAGGCGTGACGCCTGAAGCTTTCTTT. It is translated as CASSEAGTGVTPEAFF. The entire variable domain, with the rest obtained from reference TRBV7-8 and TRBJ1-1, is as follows: GAGVSQSPRYKVAKRGQDVALRCDPISGHVSLFWYQQALGQGPEFLTYFQNEAQLDKSGLPSDRFFAERPEGSVSTLKIQRTQQEDSAVYLCASSEAGTGVTPEAFFGQGTRLTVV.

The rearrangement joins TRBV24-1 to TRBJ2-6, with D possibly matching TRBD2 (6 bases). The CDR3 is made up of 15 amino acids. Germline V CDR1 and CDR2: KGHDR, SFDVKD. Deletions cut 11 bases from V and 4 bases from J, with 17 bases between. The CDR3 region is CASSPGSTGANVLTF. CDR3 coding DNA: TGTGCCAGCAGCCCCGGGAGCACCGGGGCCAACGTCCTGACTTTC.

Worth noting for this clonotype: A junction end diverges from the germline sequence, so it may reflect a read error. This chain links TRBV15 with TRBJ1-2; 10 nucleotides match TRBD1. Germline values: CDR1 LNHNV, CDR2 YYDKDF (reference sequence). The CDR3 has 14 residues. Here the CDR3 reads CASSWTGGPWGYTF. The CDR3 DNA reads TGTGCCAGCAGCTGGACAGGGGGACCCTGGGGCTACACCTTC.

The V gene is TRBV5-6, the J gene TRBJ2-7; D might be TRBD1 or TRBD2, each matching 5 bases. Germline V gene data show CDR1 as SGHDT and CDR2 as YYEEEE. The ends were cut back, 0 bases at V and 2 bases at J, with 12 bases in the middle. The CDR3 length is 15 residues. CDR3 region: CASSLERDGPYEQYV. The CDR3 nucleotides read TGTGCCAGCAGCTTGGAGAGGGACGGGCCCTACGAGCAGTACGTC.

The V and J genes are TRBV20-1 and TRBJ1-1; D remains ambiguous. The CDR3 sequence is 15 residues long. Between the trimmed V and J ends, which lost 2 bases and 3 bases, there was a span of 16 bases. Germline lookup yields CDR1 DFQATT and CDR2 SNEGSKA (reference sequence). CDR3 protein: CSARSWRSPYTEAFF. The CDR3 bases are TGCAGTGCTAGAAGCTGGCGAAGCCCTTACACTGAAGCTTTCTTT.

This sequence joins TRBV7-2 and TRBJ1-1; weak D call: TRBD1 (5 bases). The germline V and J ends were trimmed by 8 bases and 5 bases, with 12 bases remaining between them. The CDR3 has 12 residues. Per germline, CDR1 SGHTA and CDR2 FQGNSA. The CDR3 DNA reads TGTGCCAGCGGGGGGGTGGGTACTGAAGCTTTCTTT. As protein: CASGGVGTEAFF. Full variable domain (rest looked up from reference TRBV7-2 and TRBJ1-1): GAGVSQSPSNKVTEKGKDVELRCDPISGHTALYWYRQSLGQGLEFLIYFQGNSAPDKSGLPSDRFSAERTGGSVSTLTIQRTQQEDSAVYLCASGGVGTEAFFGQGTRLTVV.

The J gene is TRBJ1-1, the V gene TRBV7-3; the D gene is possibly TRBD1 (6 bases). The CDR3 is 15 amino acids. V dropped 8 bases and J dropped 11 bases, with 27 bases sitting between them. The germline V gene encodes CDR1 SGHTA and CDR2 FQGTGA. CDR3 region: CASSRQANAVTHAFF. The CDR3 DNA follows: TGTGCCAGCTCAAGACAGGCCAACGCCGTTACTCACGCTTTCTTT.

This chain uses TRBV12-3 or TRBV12-4 with TRBJ2-7; TRBD1 agrees at 10 bases. V dropped 7 bases and J dropped 3; count of bases not matched to a gene: 6. The CDR3 is made up of 14 amino acids. CDR3 coding DNA: TGTGCCAGCAATACGGACAGGGGGATCTACGAGCAGTACTTC. Translated, it gives CASNTDRGIYEQYF.

Remarks on this clonotype: Sequence at one end of the junction differs from germline and may be a read error. The genes are TRBV2 and TRBJ2-3, with 8 nucleotides matching TRBD2. The germline V gene has CDR1 SNHLY and CDR2 FYNNEI. The CDR3 consists of 15 residues. The CDR3 DNA sequence: TGTGCCAGCAGCGTAGCGGGACATACCACAGCTACGCGGTATTTT. Amino acid sequence: CASSVAGHTTATRYF.

In its sample, this clonotype was seen once. Sequence at one end of the junction differs from germline and may be a read error. The chain carries TRBV7-9 and TRBJ2-2, with TRBD2 identical over 9 bases. The CDR3 extends over 15 amino acids. CDR1 and CDR2 from the germline V gene are SEHNR and FQNEAQ (reference sequence). The CDR3 sequence is CASSFLGGGGGEQFF. CDR3 coding DNA: TGTGCCAGCAGCTTTTTAGGGGGCGGCGGGGGGGAGCAGTTTTTT.

Concerning this clonotype itself: At one end the junction does not follow the germline gene, possibly because of a read error. The rearrangement links TRBV9 to TRBJ1-5; no firm D call. The CDR3 loop spans 13 amino acids. Germline loops: CDR1 SGDLS, CDR2 YYNGEE. The DNA of the CDR3 is TGTGCCAGCAGCGTAGGATCGGCTACGCAGTATCTTTTT. Translating it yields CASSVGSATQYLF.

In the case of this clonotype: One junction end disagrees with the germline gene, perhaps due to a read error. J is TRBJ2-1 and V is TRBV9, with D possibly matching TRBD2 (6 bases). This CDR3 has 15 amino acids. In germline, CDR1 is SGDLS, CDR2 YYNGEE. The CDR3 bases are TGTGCCAGCAGCGTATCGGGGGATACGAGGTATGAGGAGTTCTTC. Protein sequence: CASSVSGDTRYEEFF.

The V gene is TRBV15, the J gene TRBJ2-7, with TRBD2 matching over 7 bases. The germline V gene has CDR1 LNHNV and CDR2 YYDKDF (reference sequence). The CDR3 runs 15 residues. Trimming cost V 0 bases and J 3 bases; bases outside gene matches: 5. This CDR3 reads CATSRDPRGNYEQYF. CDR3 coding DNA: TGTGCCACCAGCAGAGATCCGCGGGGGAACTACGAGCAGTACTTC.

Note on this clonotype: The junction shows a germline mismatch at one end, possibly a read error. The chain employs TRBV7-9 and TRBJ2-7, with a possible D match to TRBD2 (5 bases). This CDR3 contains 15 residues. Germline V gene sequence: CDR1 SEHNR, CDR2 FQNEAQ (reference sequence). The DNA of the CDR3 is TGTGCCAGCAGCGTTCTAGGAACCGGGGTCTACGATCAGTACTTC. Translated: CASSVLGTGVYDQYF. The full variable domain, rest sourced from reference TRBV7-9 and TRBJ2-7, is DTGVSQNPRHKITKRGQNVTFRCDPISEHNRLYWYRQTLGQGPEFLTYFQNEAQLEKSRLLSDRFSAERPKGSFSTLEIQRTEQGDSAMYLCASSVLGTGVYDQYFGPGTRLTVT.

Points on this clonotype: One end of the junction varies from germline; a read error may be responsible. V and J are TRBV7-2 and TRBJ2-3; TRBD1 aligns across 7 bases. The CDR3 is 14 amino acids. CDR1 SGHTA and CDR2 FQGNSA come from the germline V gene. The CDR3 DNA sequence: TGTGCCACCAGTGAAAAGGAAACAGGGGTCGGAGAGCTTTTT. This encodes CATSEKETGVGELF. The full variable domain, rest sourced from reference TRBV7-2 and TRBJ2-3, is GAGVSQSPSNKVTEKGKDVELRCDPISGHTALYWYRQSLGQGLEFLIYFQGNSAPDKSGLPSDRFSAERTGGSVSTLTIQRTQQEDSAVYLCATSEKETGVGELFGPGTRLTVL.

The gene calls are TRBV7-8 and TRBJ2-3; 9 nucleotides agree with TRBD2. The CDR3 is 14 residues long. From germline, CDR1 is SGHVS and CDR2 FQNEAQ. V lost 8 bases to trimming and J lost 4 bases; unmatched junction nucleotides: 7. CDR3 coding DNA: TGTGCCAGCTGGGGAGCGGGAGGCCCAGATACGCAGTATTTT. Translating it yields CASWGAGGPDTQYF.

The chain employs TRBV5-6 and TRBJ1-4; 7 bases fit TRBD1. Trimming at V came to 4 bases and at J to 0 bases, leaving 3 bases not matched to a gene. This CDR3 is built from 15 residues. Per the germline V gene, CDR1 is SGHDT and CDR2 is YYEEEE. CDR3 in DNA: TGTGCCAGCAGCCAGGGGGGCGCAACTAATGAAAAACTGTTTTTT. This sequence encodes CASSQGGATNEKLFF.